This TCR beta chain was retrieved from a study of T cell responses to AZD1222 COVID-19 vaccine. Some clones are missing from TCRdb's copy, which holds only in-frame ones; the method was immunoSEQ multiplex PCR. This repertoire shows 170,000 or so clones, less than 95% found once; its top ten account for about 1.4%. V was shortened by 0 bases and J by 5 bases, with 10 bases between the two germline ends. This CDR3 contains 14 residues. Germline V gives CDR1 LGHNA, CDR2 YNFKEQ. The material was peripheral blood, obtained on day 0 of AZD1222 vaccination. The V gene is TRBV4-2, the J gene TRBJ1-1, with a possible D match to TRBD1 (5 bases). The clonotype comes from an adult in good health. The CDR3 sequence is CASSQEPRATEAFF. CDR3 DNA sequence: TGTGCCAGCAGCCAAGAACCCAGGGCGACTGAAGCTTTCTTT.